What follows is one TCR beta chain and its context. This sample includes further DNA sequences coding for the same CDR3. This entry comes from a study of CD8+ T cells in alopecia areata. On the study more broadly: For 6 to 18 months, tofacitinib was taken, and 6 months off drug followed.

From germline, CDR1 is SQVTM and CDR2 ANQGSEA. The ends were cut back, 6 bases at V and 4 bases at J, with 10 bases in the middle. The CDR3 loop spans 11 amino acids. The sequencing template was cDNA reverse transcribed from extracted RNA. TCRdb keeps only in-frame clones here, not all; method: immunoSEQ multiplex PCR. The profile shows about 250,000 clones, roughly 63% of them singletons. Described treatment: oral pan-JAK inhibitor, 5-10 mg twice daily. This specimen was CD4+ T cells sorted from blood, taken around week 53, from a patient treated with tofacitinib. This clonotype was obtained from a human donor with alopecia areata. V gene TRBV29-1 combines with J gene TRBJ2-7, with a tentative D call TRBD2 (6 bases). CDR3 residues: CSVSGGYEQYF. The CDR3, as DNA: TGCAGCGTCAGTGGGGGGTACGAGCAGTACTTC.